The T cell receptor (beta chain) described here comes from a study of shared clonotypes between healthy human individuals. The study, taken as a whole, reports: Sampling involved blood alone; tissue repertoires likely differ. Among the subsets, naive ones generally showed larger estimated richness than memory ones.

Replicate PCRs for sorted subsets used approximately 190 ng DNA; this equaled 30,000 to 35,000 T cell genomes. Clones were sequenced by immunoSEQ multiplex PCR, and TCRdb holds only the in-frame ones, with some missing. The sample consists of 2 million to 2.5 million clones, roughly 92% of them appearing once. Concerning this clone itself: Antigen unknown.

V was clipped by 6 bases and J by 1 base, with 6 bases between them. Per germline, CDR1 MDHEN and CDR2 SYDVKM. This CDR3 spans 12 amino acids. This receptor was taken from a man younger than 35 in good health. Some clones in this sample may be carry-over from other donors' samples. This chain links TRBV28 with TRBJ1-1; D remains ambiguous. The sample comprised naive CD4+ T cells from PBMCs. Subset: CD45RA+ positively selected. CDR3 residues: CASRPGNTEAFF. Written as DNA, the CDR3 is TGTGCCAGCAGGCCAGGGAACACTGAAGCTTTCTTT. Full variable domain (remainder filled in from reference TRBV28 and TRBJ1-1): DVKVTQSSRYLVKRTGEKVFLECVQDMDHENMFWYRQDPGLGLRLIYFSYDVKMKEKGDIPEGYSVSREKKERFSLILESASTNQTSMYLCASRPGNTEAFFGQGTRLTVV.